This T cell receptor beta chain originates from a study of blood T cells in healthy people across ages. PCR was performed a second time for about 7 to 12 cycles using a sample-barcoded 5' primer and a J-beta primer mix. TCRdb recomputed calls from the 5' RACE reads with MiXCR, one row per CDR3 protein. The data contain roughly 700,000 distinct CDR3 sequences, around 25% of them seen just once; the ten biggest clones take up 9.4%. This clonotype was counted between two and nine times. Its antigen is unknown. At one end the junction does not follow the germline gene, possibly because of a read error. The CDR3 runs to 16 residues. Germline CDR1 reads SGHRS; CDR2 reads YFSETQ. Study-wide results and caveats: There was no known CMV status for donors, so expanded clonotype changes were possibly confounded.

The same specimen was also included in a second study, on T cells of mothers and their children.

The clonotype comes from a boy aged 5-17 years in good health. The chain uses TRBV5-1 and TRBJ1-2; TRBD1 matches 7 bases. Sequences were obtained from blood. The CDR3 region has the DNA TGCGCCAACAGCTTGACCGCTTCCGGGACAGTCGGTGGCTACACCTTC. It is translated as CANSLTASGTVGGYTF.